This note documents a single T cell receptor (beta chain) sequence. Its specificity is not known. This sample is drawn from a study of T cells in Graves' hyperthyroidism and ophthalmopathy. Trimming took 2 bases from V and 13 from J; bases not matched to a gene: 8. Germline V gives CDR1 SNHLY, CDR2 FYNNEI. The CDR3 has 13 amino acids. Template material for amplifying TCR beta CDR3 regions consisted of RNA transcripts. First-round RT-PCR with HTBI primers amplified the TCR CDR3 region. One entry per CDR3 protein results from TCRdb running MiXCR on the multiplex PCR reads. The sample shows hundreds of thousands of distinct CDR3 sequences, 15% to 20% of them seen only once. Study observations and caveats: Ophthalmopathy stood apart from stable hyperthyroidism in a 13 V-J model. Most thyroid clonotypes expanded above 0.001 appeared in blood too.

The V gene is TRBV2, the J gene TRBJ2-3; 8 nucleotides align to TRBD1. The sample was blood. This clonotype was obtained from a man in his forties with Graves' ophthalmopathy. CDR3 sequence: CASSETTGGRKYF. The CDR3 DNA follows: TGTGCCAGCAGTGAAACTACAGGGGGAAGGAAGTATTTT. The full variable domain, with the rest looked up from reference TRBV2 and TRBJ2-3, is EPEVTQTPSHQVTQMGQEVILRCVPISNHLYFYWYRQILGQKVEFLVSFYNNEISEKSEIFDDQFSVERPDGSNFTLKIRSTKLEDSAMYFCASSETTGGRKYFGPGTRLTVL.